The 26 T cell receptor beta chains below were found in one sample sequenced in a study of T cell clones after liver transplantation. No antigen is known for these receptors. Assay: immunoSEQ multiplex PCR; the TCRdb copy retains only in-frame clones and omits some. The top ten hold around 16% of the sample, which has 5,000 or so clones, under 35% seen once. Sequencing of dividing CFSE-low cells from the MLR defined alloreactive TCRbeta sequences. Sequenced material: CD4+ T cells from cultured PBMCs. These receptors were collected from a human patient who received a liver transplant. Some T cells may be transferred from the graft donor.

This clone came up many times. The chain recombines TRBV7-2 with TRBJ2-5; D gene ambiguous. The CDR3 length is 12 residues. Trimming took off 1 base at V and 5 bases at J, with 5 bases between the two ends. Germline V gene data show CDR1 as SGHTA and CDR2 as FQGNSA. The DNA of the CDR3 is TGTGCCAGCAGCTTAGTTAGCGAGACCCAGTACTTC. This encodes CASSLVSETQYF. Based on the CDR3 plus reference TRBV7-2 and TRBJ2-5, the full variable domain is GAGVSQSPSNKVTEKGKDVELRCDPISGHTALYWYRQSLGQGLEFLIYFQGNSAPDKSGLPSDRFSAERTGGSVSTLTIQRTQQEDSAVYLCASSLVSETQYFGPGTRLLVL.

The CDR3 bases are TGTGCCAGCAATCGCGGGGGGTACACAGATACGCAGTATTTT. It translates to CASNRGGYTDTQYF. J is TRBJ2-3 and V is TRBV6-6, with 8 bases that match TRBD2. Germline CDR1 and CDR2: MNHNY and SVGAGI (reference sequence). Germline trimming cut 7 bases from V and 2 bases from J; bases unmatched to any gene: 5. The CDR3 spans 14 residues.

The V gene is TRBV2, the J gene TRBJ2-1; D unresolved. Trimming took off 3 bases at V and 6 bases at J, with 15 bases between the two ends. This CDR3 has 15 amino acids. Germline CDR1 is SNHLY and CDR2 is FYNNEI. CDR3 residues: CASSDSGFRANEQFF. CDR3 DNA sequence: TGTGCCAGCAGTGACTCCGGGTTTCGTGCCAATGAGCAGTTCTTC.

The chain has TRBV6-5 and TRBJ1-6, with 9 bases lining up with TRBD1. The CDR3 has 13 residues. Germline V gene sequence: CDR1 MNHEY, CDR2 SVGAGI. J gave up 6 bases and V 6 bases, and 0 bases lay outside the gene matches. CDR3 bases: TGTGCCAGCAGGGGACAGGGTAATTCACCCCTCCACTTT. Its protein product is CASRGQGNSPLHF.

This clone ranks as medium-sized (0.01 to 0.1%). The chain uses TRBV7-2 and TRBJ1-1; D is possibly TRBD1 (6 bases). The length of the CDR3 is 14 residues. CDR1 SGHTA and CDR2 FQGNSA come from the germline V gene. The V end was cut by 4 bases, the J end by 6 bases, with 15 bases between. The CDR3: CASSYRAGGAEAFF. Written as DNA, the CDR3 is TGTGCCAGCAGCTACAGGGCTGGGGGCGCTGAAGCTTTCTTT.

CDR3 loop: CASSTCTGEEVDGDEETQYF. The CDR3 bases are TGTGCCAGCAGCACTTGCACAGGGGAAGAGGTTGATGGCGATGAAGAGACCCAGTACTTC. The chain links TRBV21-1 to TRBJ2-5; whether TRBD1, the table's D call, matches the DNA was not checked. TRBV21-1 is described as a pseudogene. This CDR3 has 20 amino acids.

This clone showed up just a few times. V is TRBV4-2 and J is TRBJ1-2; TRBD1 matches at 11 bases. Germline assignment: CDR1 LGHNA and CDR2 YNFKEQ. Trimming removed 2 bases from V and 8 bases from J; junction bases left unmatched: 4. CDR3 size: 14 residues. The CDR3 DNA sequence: TGTGCCAGCAGCCAACCAGGGACAGGGGGAGGCTACACCTTC. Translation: CASSQPGTGGGYTF.

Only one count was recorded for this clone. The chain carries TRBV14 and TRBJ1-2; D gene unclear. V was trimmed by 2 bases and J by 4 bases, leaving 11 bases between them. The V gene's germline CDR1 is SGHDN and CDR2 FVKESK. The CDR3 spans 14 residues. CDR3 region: CASSQSGKTYGYTF. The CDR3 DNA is TGTGCCAGCAGCCAATCTGGAAAGACCTATGGCTACACCTTC.

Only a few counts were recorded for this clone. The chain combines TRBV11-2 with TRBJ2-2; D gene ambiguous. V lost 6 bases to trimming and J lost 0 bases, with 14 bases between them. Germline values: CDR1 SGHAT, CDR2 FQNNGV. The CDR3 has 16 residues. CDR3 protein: CASRRTESANTGELFF. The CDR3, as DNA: TGTGCCAGCAGACGAACGGAGAGCGCGAACACCGGGGAGCTGTTTTTT.

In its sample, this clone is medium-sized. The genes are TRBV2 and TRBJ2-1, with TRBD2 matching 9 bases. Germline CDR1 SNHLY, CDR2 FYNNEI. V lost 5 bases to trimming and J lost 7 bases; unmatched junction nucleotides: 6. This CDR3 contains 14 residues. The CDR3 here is CASSLSGSGNEQFF. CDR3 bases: TGTGCCAGCAGTCTTAGCGGGAGTGGGAATGAGCAGTTCTTC.

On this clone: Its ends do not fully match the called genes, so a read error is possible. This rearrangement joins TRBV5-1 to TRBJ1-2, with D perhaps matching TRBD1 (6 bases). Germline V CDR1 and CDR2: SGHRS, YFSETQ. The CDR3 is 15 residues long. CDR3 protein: CASSLRRGPNYGYTF. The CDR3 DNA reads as TGTGCCAGCAGCTTGCGCCGGGGGCCTAACTATGGCTACACCTTC. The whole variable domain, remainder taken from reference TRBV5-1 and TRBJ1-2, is KAGVTQTPRYLIKTRGQQVTLSCSPISGHRSVSWYQQTPGQGLQFLFEYFSETQRNKGNFPGRFSGRQFSNSRSEMNVSTLELGDSALYLCASSLRRGPNYGYTFGSGTRLTVV.

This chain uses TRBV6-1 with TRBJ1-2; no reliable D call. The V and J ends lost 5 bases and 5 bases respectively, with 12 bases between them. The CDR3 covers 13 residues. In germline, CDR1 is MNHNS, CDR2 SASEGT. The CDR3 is CASSQLEAYGYTF. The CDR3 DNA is TGTGCCAGCAGTCAGCTTGAGGCATATGGCTACACCTTC.

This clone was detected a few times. The CDR3 DNA follows: TGTGCCAGCAGCTTAGGTTCAGGGGCAGGCAATCAGCCCCAGCATTTT. Protein product: CASSLGSGAGNQPQHF. The chain recombines TRBV11-3 with TRBJ1-5; tentative D call: TRBD1 (6 bases). Germline values: CDR1 SGHNT, CDR2 YENEEA. This CDR3 has 16 amino acids. Deletions cut 1 base from V and 2 bases from J, with 12 bases between.

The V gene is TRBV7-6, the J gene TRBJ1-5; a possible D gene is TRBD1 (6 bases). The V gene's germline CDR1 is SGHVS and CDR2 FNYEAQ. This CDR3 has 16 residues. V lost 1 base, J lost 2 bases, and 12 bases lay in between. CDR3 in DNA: TGTGCCAGCAGCTTAGGTTCAGGGGCAGGCAATCAGCCCCAGCATTTT. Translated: CASSLGSGAGNQPQHF.

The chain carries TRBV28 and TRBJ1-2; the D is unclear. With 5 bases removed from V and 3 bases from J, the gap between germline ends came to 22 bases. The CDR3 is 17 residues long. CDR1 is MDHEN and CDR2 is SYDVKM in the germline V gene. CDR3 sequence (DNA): TGTGCCAGCAGTGACTGCAATCTTCGGAGCGGCGACTATGGCTACACCTTC. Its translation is CASSDCNLRSGDYGYTF.

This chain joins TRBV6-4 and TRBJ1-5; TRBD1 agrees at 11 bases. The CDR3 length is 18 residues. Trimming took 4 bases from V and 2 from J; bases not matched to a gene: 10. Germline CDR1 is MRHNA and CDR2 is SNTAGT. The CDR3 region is CASSGPRDRGSGNQPQHF. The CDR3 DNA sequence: TGTGCCAGCAGTGGGCCCCGGGACAGGGGGTCGGGCAATCAGCCCCAGCATTTT.

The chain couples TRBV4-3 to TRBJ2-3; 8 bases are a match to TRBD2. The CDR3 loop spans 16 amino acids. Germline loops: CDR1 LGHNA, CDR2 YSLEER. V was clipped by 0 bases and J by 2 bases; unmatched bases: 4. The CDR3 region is CASSQDPGLATDTQYF. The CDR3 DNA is TGCGCCAGCAGCCAAGACCCCGGACTAGCCACAGATACGCAGTATTTT.

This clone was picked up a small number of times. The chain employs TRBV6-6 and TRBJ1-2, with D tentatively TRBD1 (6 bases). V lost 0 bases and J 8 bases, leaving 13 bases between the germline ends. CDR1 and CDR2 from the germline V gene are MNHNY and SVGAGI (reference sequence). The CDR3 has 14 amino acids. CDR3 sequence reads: CASSYSGASEGYTF. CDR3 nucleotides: TGTGCCAGCAGTTACTCGGGGGCCTCGGAAGGCTACACCTTC.

CDR3 sequence (DNA): TGTGCCACCAGCAGGGCAATTACAGAGACCCAGTACTTC. Translated, it gives CATSRAITETQYF. The chain combines TRBV15 with TRBJ2-5; no definite D call. The germline CDR1 and CDR2 sequences are LNHNV and YYDKDF (reference sequence). The CDR3 runs to 13 residues. Trimming took off 3 bases at V and 4 bases at J, with 9 bases between the two ends.

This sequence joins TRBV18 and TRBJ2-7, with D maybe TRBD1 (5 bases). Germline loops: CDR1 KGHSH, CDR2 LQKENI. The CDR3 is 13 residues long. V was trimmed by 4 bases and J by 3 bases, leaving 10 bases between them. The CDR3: CASSLDTGYEQYF. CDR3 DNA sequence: TGTGCCAGCTCACTTGATACAGGCTACGAGCAGTACTTC.

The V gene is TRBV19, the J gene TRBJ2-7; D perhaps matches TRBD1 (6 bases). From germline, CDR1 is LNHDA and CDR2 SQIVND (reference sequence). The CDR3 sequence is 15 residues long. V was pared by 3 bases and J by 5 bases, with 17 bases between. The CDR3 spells CASSIEGDNIDEQYF. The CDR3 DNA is TGTGCCAGTAGTATTGAGGGGGATAACATCGACGAGCAGTACTTC.

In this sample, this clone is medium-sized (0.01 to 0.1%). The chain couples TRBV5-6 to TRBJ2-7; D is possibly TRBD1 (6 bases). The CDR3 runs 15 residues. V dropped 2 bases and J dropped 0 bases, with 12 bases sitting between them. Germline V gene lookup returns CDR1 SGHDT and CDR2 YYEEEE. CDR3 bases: TGTGCCAGCAGCTTAACAGGGAAAAACTCCTACGAGCAGTACTTC. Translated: CASSLTGKNSYEQYF.

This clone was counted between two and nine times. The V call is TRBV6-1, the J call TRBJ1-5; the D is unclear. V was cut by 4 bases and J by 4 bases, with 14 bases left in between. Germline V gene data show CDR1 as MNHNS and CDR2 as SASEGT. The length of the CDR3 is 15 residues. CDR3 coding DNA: TGTGCCAGCAGTGGGAGAAGCCTTAAGAATCAGCCCCAGCATTTT. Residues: CASSGRSLKNQPQHF.

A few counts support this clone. The CDR3 nucleotides read TGTGCCAGCAGTAAAGGGACTAGCGAATCCGAGCAGTACGTC. Amino acid sequence: CASSKGTSESEQYV. V and J are TRBV6-5 and TRBJ2-7; 10 bases agree with TRBD2. CDR1 is MNHEY and CDR2 is SVGAGI in the germline V gene. Trimming removed 5 bases from V and 6 bases from J; junction bases left unmatched: 7. The CDR3 runs to 14 residues.

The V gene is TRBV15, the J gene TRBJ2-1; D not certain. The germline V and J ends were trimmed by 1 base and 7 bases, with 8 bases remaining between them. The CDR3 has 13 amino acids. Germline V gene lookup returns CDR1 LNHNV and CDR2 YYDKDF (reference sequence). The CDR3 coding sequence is TGTGCCACCAGCAGAGTTCCGTGGAATGAGCAGTTCTTC. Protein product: CATSRVPWNEQFF.

For the CDR3, the DNA is TGCGCCAGCAGGAGGACAGATACGCAGTATTTT. Its translation is CASRRTDTQYF. The chain recombines TRBV5-1 with TRBJ2-3; D call uncertain. The CDR3 extends over 11 amino acids. The V gene lost 5 bases and the J gene lost 3 bases, with 4 bases spanning the gap. Germline V gene lookup returns CDR1 SGHRS and CDR2 YFSETQ.